The present entry profiles one TCR beta chain with its context. The method was immunoSEQ multiplex PCR; TCRdb's version includes in-frame clones alone and lacks a portion of them. The sample has tens of thousands of clones; roughly 90% are singletons. The CDR3 sequence is 15 residues long. V was clipped by 1 base and J by 4 bases; unmatched bases: 5. The germline V gene encodes CDR1 LGHNA and CDR2 YSLEER. The entry originates in a study of T cell changes during pregnancy in multiple sclerosis. The TCR was taken from a female donor in good health, enrolled as a control in a pregnancy study. V is TRBV4-3 and J is TRBJ1-2, with 8 bases aligning to TRBD1. This specimen was peripheral blood, taken in the third trimester of pregnancy. CDR3 nucleotide sequence: TGCGCCAGCAGCCAAGTGGGTGGACAGGGCTATGGCTACACCTTC. Translation: CASSQVGGQGYGYTF.